Listed below are T cell receptor beta chains from one sample, sequenced in a study of blood T cell repertoires in COVID-19. Here immunoSEQ multiplex PCR was the method, and the copy in TCRdb shows in-frame clones only, minus some. The repertoire holds a few hundred thousand clones, around 86% seen once, with about 4.2% in the top ten. Sequencing input: PBMCs or T cells enriched from blood (not recorded which). These receptors were taken from a man younger than 45 who had recovered from COVID-19. Both conserved end residues are part of each CDR3. Each record gives: CDR3 length, clone size, V gene, D gene, J gene, CDR3 protein, CDR3 DNA. A D gene is named only where the DNA matches it firmly. Clone sizes are given selectively: once, few, many, or a class where the clone is expanded.

17	NA	TRBV7-9	NA	TRBJ2-7	CASSPLLTPVGTYEQYF	TGTGCCAGCAGCCCTCTCTTGACACCGGTAGGCACCTACGAGCAGTACTTC
12	NA	TRBV3-1/TRBV3-2	NA	TRBJ1-4	CASSQGAGDLFF	TGTGCCAGCAGCCAAGGGGCGGGGGACCTGTTTTTT
15	NA	TRBV6-5	TRBD2	TRBJ2-2	CASRSGGVNTGELFF	TGTGCCAGCAGATCGGGAGGGGTGAACACCGGGGAGCTGTTTTTT
13	once	TRBV27	NA	TRBJ1-2	CASSFQGGYGYTF	TGTGCCAGCAGTTTCCAGGGAGGGTATGGCTACACCTTC
17	NA	TRBV14	TRBD1	TRBJ1-1	CASSQAPTGGMNTEAFF	TGTGCCAGCAGCCAAGCCCCGACAGGGGGTATGAACACTGAAGCTTTCTTT
15	NA	TRBV7-6	TRBD1	TRBJ2-7	CASSPDRGKAYEQYF	TGTGCCAGCAGCCCAGACAGGGGGAAGGCCTACGAGCAGTACTTC
13	NA	TRBV6-5	NA	TRBJ2-5	CASSYLGEETQYF	TGTGCCAGCAGTTACCTTGGGGAGGAGACCCAGTACTTC
13	NA	TRBV12-3/TRBV12-4	NA	TRBJ2-7	CASSRRGAYEQYF	TGTGCCAGCAGTAGACGGGGAGCCTACGAGCAGTACTTC
16	NA	TRBV5-4	NA	TRBJ2-7	CASSLDAYSSSYEQYF	TGTGCCAGCAGCCTGGATGCGTATAGTAGCTCCTACGAGCAGTACTTC
18	NA	TRBV1	NA	TRBJ1-5	CTSSRSGTGQDSNQPQHF	TGCACCAGCAGCCGATCTGGGACTGGACAGGACAGCAATCAGCCCCAGCATTTT
16	NA	TRBV6-5	TRBD2	TRBJ2-2	CASSYSGGINTGELFF	TGTGCCAGCAGTTACTCGGGGGGGATAAACACCGGGGAGCTGTTTTTT
15	NA	TRBV9	NA	TRBJ2-5	CASSVEAQAGETQYF	TGTGCCAGCAGCGTAGAGGCGCAGGCGGGGGAGACCCAGTACTTC
15	few	TRBV10-1	NA	TRBJ2-5	CASSESWQGQETQYF	TGCGCCAGCAGTGAGTCGTGGCAGGGACAAGAGACCCAGTACTTC
17	NA	TRBV21-1	NA	TRBJ1-6	CASSVSGTGTEGSPLHF	TGTGCCAGCAGCGTTTCAGGGACAGGGACGGAGGGATCACCCCTCCACTTT
16	NA	TRBV21-1	NA	TRBJ2-1	CASSKKGDYDNNEQFF	TGTGCCAGCAGCAAAAAGGGGGACTACGATAACAATGAGCAGTTCTTC
13	NA	TRBV7-9	NA	TRBJ2-5	CASSLNTQETQYF	TGTGCCAGCAGCTTAAACACCCAAGAGACCCAGTACTTC
15	NA	TRBV6-5	TRBD2	TRBJ2-1	CASRAIGAGGPWQFF	TGTGCCAGCAGGGCAATCGGAGCGGGGGGGCCCTGGCAGTTCTTC
15	NA	TRBV10-3	TRBD1	TRBJ2-7	CAIKGGLGVAYEQYF	TGTGCCATCAAAGGGGGCCTTGGGGTAGCCTACGAGCAGTACTTC
14	NA	TRBV4-2	NA	TRBJ2-1	CASRKGLDGNEQFF	TGTGCCAGCAGGAAGGGACTCGACGGCAATGAGCAGTTCTTC
13	NA	TRBV29-1	NA	TRBJ1-6	CSPERRENSPLHF	TGCAGCCCCGAGCGGAGGGAGAATTCACCCCTCCACTTT
15	NA	TRBV7-2	TRBD2	TRBJ2-4	CASSFRTSPQDIQYF	TGTGCCAGCAGCTTCAGGACTAGCCCCCAGGACATTCAGTACTTC
14	NA	TRBV19	TRBD1	TRBJ1-2	CASERQGLAFGYTF	TGTGCCAGCGAACGACAGGGGCTGGCATTTGGCTACACCTTC
13	NA	TRBV28	NA	TRBJ1-2	CASGGWADYGYTF	TGTGCCAGCGGGGGGTGGGCGGACTATGGCTACACCTTC
13	NA	TRBV2	NA	TRBJ1-2	CASSGEPAYGYTF	TGTGCCAGCAGTGGGGAGCCCGCCTATGGCTACACCTTC
13	NA	TRBV5-1	NA	TRBJ2-7	CASSSGQTYEQYF	TGCGCCAGCAGCTCAGGACAGACCTACGAGCAGTACTTC
12	NA	TRBV5-1	TRBD1	TRBJ2-1	CASRLQGNEQFF	TGCGCCAGCAGATTACAGGGGAATGAGCAGTTCTTC
14	NA	TRBV11-3	TRBD1	TRBJ2-2	CASGGTANTGELFF	TGTGCCAGCGGTGGGACAGCGAACACCGGGGAGCTGTTTTTT
12	NA	TRBV29-1	NA	TRBJ2-7	CSVAHISYEQYF	TGCAGCGTTGCACATATATCCTACGAGCAGTACTTC
14	NA	TRBV5-1	NA	TRBJ2-1	CASSSSAVLNEQFF	TGCGCCAGCAGCTCGAGCGCGGTGTTGAATGAGCAGTTCTTC